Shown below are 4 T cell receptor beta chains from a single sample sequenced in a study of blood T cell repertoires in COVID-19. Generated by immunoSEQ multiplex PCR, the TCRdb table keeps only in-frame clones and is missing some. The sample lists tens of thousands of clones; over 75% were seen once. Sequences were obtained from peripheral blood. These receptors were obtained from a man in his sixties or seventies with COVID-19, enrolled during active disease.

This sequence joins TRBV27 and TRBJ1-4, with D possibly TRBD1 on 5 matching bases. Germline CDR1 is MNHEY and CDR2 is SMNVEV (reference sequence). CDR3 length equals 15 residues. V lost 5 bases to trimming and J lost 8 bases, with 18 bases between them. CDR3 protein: CASSAWTNFNEKLFF. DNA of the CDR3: TGTGCCAGCAGTGCCTGGACAAACTTCAACGAAAAACTGTTTTTT.

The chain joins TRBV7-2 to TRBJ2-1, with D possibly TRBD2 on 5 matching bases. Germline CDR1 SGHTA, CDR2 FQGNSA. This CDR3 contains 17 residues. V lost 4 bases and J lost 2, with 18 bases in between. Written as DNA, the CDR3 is TGTGCCAGCAGCTCATCCGTGGGTGGGAGTCCCTACAATGAGCAGTTCTTC. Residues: CASSSSVGGSPYNEQFF.

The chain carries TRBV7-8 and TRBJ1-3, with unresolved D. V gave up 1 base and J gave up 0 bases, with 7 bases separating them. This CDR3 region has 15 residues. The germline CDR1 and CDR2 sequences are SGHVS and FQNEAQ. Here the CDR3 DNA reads TGTGCCAGCAGCTTAGTGGCCTTCTCTGGAAACACCATATATTTT. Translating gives CASSLVAFSGNTIYF.

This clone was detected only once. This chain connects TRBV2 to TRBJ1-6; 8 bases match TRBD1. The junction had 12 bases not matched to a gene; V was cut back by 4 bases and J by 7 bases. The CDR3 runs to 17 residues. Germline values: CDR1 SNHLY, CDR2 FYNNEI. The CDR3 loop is CASSAWTGSMRNSPLHF. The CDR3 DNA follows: TGTGCCAGCAGTGCCTGGACAGGGAGTATGAGGAATTCACCCCTCCACTTT.